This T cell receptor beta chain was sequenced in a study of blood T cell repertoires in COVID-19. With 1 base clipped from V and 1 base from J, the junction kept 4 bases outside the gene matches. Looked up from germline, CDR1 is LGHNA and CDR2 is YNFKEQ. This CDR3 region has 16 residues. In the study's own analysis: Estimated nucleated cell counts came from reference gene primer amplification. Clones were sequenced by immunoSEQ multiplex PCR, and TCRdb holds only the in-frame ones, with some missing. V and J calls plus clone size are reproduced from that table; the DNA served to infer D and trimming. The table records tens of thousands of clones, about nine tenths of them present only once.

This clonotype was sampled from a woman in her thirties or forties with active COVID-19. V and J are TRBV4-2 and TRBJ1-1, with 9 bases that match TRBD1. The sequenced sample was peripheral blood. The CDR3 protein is CASSQGAGQGNTEAFF. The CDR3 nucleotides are TGTGCCAGCAGCCAAGGCGCGGGACAGGGGAACACTGAAGCTTTCTTT.